This T cell receptor beta chain came from a study of T cell responses to AZD1222 COVID-19 vaccine. General study points: Once two AZD1222 doses were given, Spike-specific TCR breadth and depth went up.

About this clone: Its target is not known.

Assay used: immunoSEQ multiplex PCR; TCRdb lists only in-frame clones, some missing. This sample has about 150,000 clones, with 91% found just once. Pooling of second doses given at about 4 or about 12 weeks was done. Sequenced here: peripheral blood, sampled 28 days after the second AZD1222 dose. This clonotype originated in an adult who received the AZD1222 COVID-19 vaccine.

The CDR3 DNA is TGTGCCAGCAGTGCCGGGGGGACTTTGGTGGAGTCACCCCTCCACTTT. It yields the protein CASSAGGTLVESPLHF. The chain couples TRBV28 to TRBJ1-6; tentative D call: TRBD1 (5 bases). The germline V gene encodes CDR1 MDHEN and CDR2 SYDVKM. This CDR3 comprises 16 residues. Trimming shortened V by 5 bases and J by 10 bases, and 21 bases separated the two germline ends.